This is a list of T cell receptor beta chains from one sample in a study of radiation and T cells in renal cell carcinoma. The method was immunoSEQ multiplex PCR; TCRdb's version includes in-frame clones alone and lacks a portion of them. The repertoire includes 130,000 to 150,000 clones, over 75% of them detected once, and approximately 12% sits in the top ten. The sequencing used blood, collected from a patient whose treatment included radiotherapy and nephrectomy. The origin of the receptors is a woman in her fifties or sixties with renal cell carcinoma. Each CDR3 is given with its conserved first and last residue.

j_call v_call cdr3_aa
TRBJ1-2 TRBV30 CAWSEGNYGYTF
TRBJ1-2 TRBV7-2 CASSLETGGHGYTF
TRBJ2-3 TRBV2 CASSEWADTQYF
TRBJ1-2 TRBV7-2 CASSSNRGQGRGYTF
TRBJ2-1 TRBV15 CATSRLGESSYNEQFF
TRBJ2-7 TRBV11-2 CASSLELQGEQYF
TRBJ1-1 TRBV13 CASSLGWNTEAFF
TRBJ2-7 TRBV7-2 CASSPSGGITYEQYF
TRBJ2-3 TRBV5-4 CASNVVGTRTDTQYF
TRBJ1-2 TRBV19 CASSISLGRTGGSYGYTF
TRBJ2-5 TRBV19 CASSTGVGETQYF
TRBJ1-1 TRBV6-5 CASREGYTEAFF
TRBJ2-7 TRBV7-9 CASSLERTTEQYF
TRBJ1-2 TRBV7-6 CASSLTGLVLDGYTF
TRBJ1-2 TRBV30 CAWSSRQGAFLFYGYTF
TRBJ1-2 TRBV2 CASSEAFQGGGYTF
TRBJ1-2 TRBV6-1 CASSATPTGLPIYGYTF
TRBJ1-1 TRBV2 CASSDPSTAARGSEAFF
TRBJ2-5 TRBV9 CASSVTSEGPRATEETQYF
TRBJ2-5 TRBV12-5 CASGLVGRIETQYF
TRBJ1-1 TRBV7-3 CASSSSGGGTEAFF
TRBJ1-6 TRBV6-6 CASSQGWSPLHF
TRBJ1-1 TRBV7-9 CASAPTFNTEAFF
TRBJ2-6 TRBV5-6 CASSLRQTNPSGANVLTF